There are a few counts of the clone carrying this T cell receptor beta chain. What it recognizes is unknown. Germline V gene data show CDR1 as SGHRS and CDR2 as YFSETQ. The CDR3 sequence is 14 residues long. Trimming left V 0 bases short and J 5 bases short, with 12 bases between. This entry is derived from a study of neoadjuvant anti-PD-1 for oral cavity cancer. For the study at large: Patients without progression received a fourth nivolumab dose around day 43, then surgical resection on days 50-56. Study-wide findings and caveats: After neoadjuvant nivolumab, PBMC T cell clonality was significantly higher in non-responders than responders. Each response group had just three patients in TCR analyses.

Blood libraries mostly used roughly 500 ng genomic DNA, six replicates each. TCRdb keeps only in-frame clones here, not all; method: immunoSEQ multiplex PCR. Counted here are 10,000 to 15,000 clones, about 71% occurring once; the ten biggest clones make up roughly 2.6%. Time point given: after neoadjuvant nivolumab, at surgical resection. The chain is built from TRBV5-1 and TRBJ2-7, with a possible D match to TRBD1 (6 bases). The sample was PBMCs, taken after nivolumab (anti-PD-1) treatment. This receptor was taken from a person between 40 and 79 years old with oral cavity squamous cell carcinoma. The CDR3 sequence: CASSLGGQYDEQYF. In DNA form, the CDR3 reads TGCGCCAGCAGCTTGGGAGGACAGTACGACGAGCAGTACTTC. Based on the CDR3 plus reference TRBV5-1 and TRBJ2-7, the full variable domain is KAGVTQTPRYLIKTRGQQVTLSCSPISGHRSVSWYQQTPGQGLQFLFEYFSETQRNKGNFPGRFSGRQFSNSRSEMNVSTLELGDSALYLCASSLGGQYDEQYFGPGTRLTVT.